Below, 22 T cell receptor beta chains from the same sample are listed, as sequenced in a study of T-cell memory formation after mild COVID-19. TCRdb called the 5' RACE reads again in MiXCR, with one record for every CDR3 protein. Here the sample spans approximately 200,000 distinct CDR3 sequences, 16% being singletons. The sequenced sample consisted of PBMCs or a T cell subset sorted from them (not recorded which). All receptors derive from an adult woman who had mild COVID-19 (a few samples of this study predate the infection). Cell type and time point are not known.

This clonotype came up a few times. The rearrangement joins TRBV7-8 to TRBJ1-5, with 8 bases lining up with TRBD1. V lost 10 bases to trimming and J lost 7 bases; unmatched junction nucleotides: 9. Germline lookup yields CDR1 SGHVS and CDR2 FQNEAQ. The CDR3 runs 13 residues. The CDR3 protein is CATSQGERQPQHF. CDR3 coding DNA: TGTGCCACCTCACAGGGGGAGAGGCAGCCCCAGCATTTT.

This rearrangement joins TRBV12-3 or TRBV12-4 to TRBJ2-1; D gene uncertain. CDR3 length: 14 amino acids. V was trimmed by 3 bases and J by 7 bases, leaving 13 bases between them. The CDR3 spells CASSLSSRWNEQFF. DNA of the CDR3: TGTGCCAGCAGTTTGTCGAGTCGGTGGAATGAGCAGTTCTTC.

This chain uses TRBV12-3 or TRBV12-4 with TRBJ1-1; D is undetermined. Trimming cost V 2 bases and J 11 bases, with 9 bases left between them. CDR3 length: 11 amino acids. The CDR3 sequence: CASSLSLGAFF. The DNA of the CDR3 is TGTGCCAGCAGTTTAAGCCTGGGGGCTTTCTTT.

The genes are TRBV20-1 and TRBJ2-2; D is unclear. Looked up from germline, CDR1 is DFQATT and CDR2 is SNEGSKA (reference sequence). CDR3 length: 15 amino acids. The germline V and J ends were trimmed by 0 bases and 2 bases, with 10 bases remaining between them. CDR3 nucleotides: TGCAGTGCTAGAGATAAGGGTCCCAACACCGGGGAGCTGTTTTTT. Amino acid sequence: CSARDKGPNTGELFF.

The chain employs TRBV21-1 and TRBJ2-3; the table calls TRBD1, which could not be checked here. TRBV21-1 is flagged as a pseudogene. The CDR3 consists of 11 residues. Here the CDR3 reads CATGGAGGEYF. The CDR3 nucleotides are TGTGCCACCGGGGGAGCAGGTGGGGAGTATTTT.

The chain recombines TRBV6-1 with TRBJ1-2, with no clear D. V was trimmed by 2 bases and J by 8 bases, leaving 18 bases between them. CDR3 length: 15 amino acids. The germline V gene encodes CDR1 MNHNS and CDR2 SASEGT. CDR3: CASSESGRNLRGYTF. The CDR3 nucleotides are TGTGCCAGCAGTGAATCCGGGCGTAACCTCAGAGGCTACACCTTC.

J is TRBJ2-3 and V is TRBV21-1; whether TRBD2, the table's D call, matches the DNA was not checked. TRBV21-1 constitutes a pseudogene. This CDR3 is built from 16 residues. The DNA for the CDR3 is TGTGCCAGCAGCAACCGGGGTAGCGGGAGAGGAGATACGCAGTATTTT. This codes for CASSNRGSGRGDTQYF.

This clonotype was seen a handful of times. This chain links TRBV5-4 with TRBJ2-3; D is undetermined. V was cut by 1 base and J by 0 bases, with 9 bases left in between. Germline loops: CDR1 SGHNT, CDR2 YYREEE (reference sequence). The CDR3 runs to 15 residues. The CDR3 sequence: CASSLNSDSTDTQYF. CDR3 DNA: TGTGCCAGCAGCTTGAACAGCGACAGCACAGATACGCAGTATTTT. Using reference TRBV5-4 and TRBJ2-3 for the parts outside the CDR3, the full variable domain is ETGVTQSPTHLIKTRGQQVTLRCSSQSGHNTVSWYQQALGQGPQFIFQYYREEENGRGNFPPRFSGLQFPNYSSELNVNALELDDSALYLCASSLNSDSTDTQYFGPGTRLTVL.

The chain recombines TRBV4-1 with TRBJ2-7, with 8 bases identical to TRBD2. There are 14 residues in the CDR3. CDR1 and CDR2 (germline): MGHRA, YSYEKL. The junction had 3 bases not matched to a gene; V was cut back by 3 bases and J by 2 bases. The CDR3 bases are TGCGCCAGCAGCCACCGGGAGGGTACCTACGAGCAGTACTTC. It is translated as CASSHREGTYEQYF.

This clonotype has more than one count but fewer than ten. The chain employs TRBV5-6 and TRBJ2-7, with 9 bases lining up with TRBD1. Losses at the gene ends were 4 bases for V and 4 bases for J; bases not matched to a gene: 6. CDR3 length: 14 residues. Per the germline V gene, CDR1 is SGHDT and CDR2 is YYEEEE. The CDR3 bases are TGTGCCAGCAGCCGCGGGACAGGGTATTACGAGCAGTACTTC. Protein: CASSRGTGYYEQYF.

The V and J genes are TRBV27 and TRBJ1-2; 7 bases fit TRBD1. The CDR3 runs to 15 residues. V shed 2 bases and J 4 bases; nucleotides not matched to a gene: 7. Looked up from germline, CDR1 is MNHEY and CDR2 is SMNVEV (reference sequence). CDR3 in amino acids: CASSLRGTVSYGYTF. CDR3 nucleotide sequence: TGTGCCAGCAGTTTACGAGGGACAGTTTCCTATGGCTACACCTTC.

Only a few counts were recorded for this clonotype. The V and J genes are TRBV5-1 and TRBJ2-3; TRBD2 agrees at 8 bases. The ends lost 4 bases at V and 12 bases at J; junction bases unmatched: 7. The CDR3 sequence is 12 residues long. The germline CDR1 and CDR2 sequences are SGHRS and YFSETQ. The CDR3 bases are TGCGCCAGCAGCCCCCCGGGGGGGAGCCAGTATTTT. Translating gives CASSPPGGSQYF. Filled out from reference TRBV5-1 and TRBJ2-3, the complete variable domain reads KAGVTQTPRYLIKTRGQQVTLSCSPISGHRSVSWYQQTPGQGLQFLFEYFSETQRNKGNFPGRFSGRQFSNSRSEMNVSTLELGDSALYLCASSPPGGSQYFGPGTRLTVL.

J is TRBJ2-5 and V is TRBV5-1; D uncertain. Germline CDR1 SGHRS, CDR2 YFSETQ. V lost 4 bases, J lost 2 bases, and 9 bases lay in between. This CDR3 comprises 13 residues. CDR3 sequence reads: CASSHSGQETQYF. As DNA, the CDR3 is TGCGCCAGCAGCCACTCTGGGCAAGAGACCCAGTACTTC.

This chain connects TRBV7-2 to TRBJ2-1, with 7 bases lining up with TRBD2. The CDR3 runs 16 residues. Germline V CDR1 and CDR2: SGHTA, FQGNSA. V dropped 2 bases and J dropped 0; count of bases not matched to a gene: 4. The CDR3 sequence is CASSLLAVGSYNEQFF. CDR3 bases: TGTGCCAGCAGCTTACTAGCGGTCGGCTCCTACAATGAGCAGTTCTTC.

This clonotype was recorded at least ten times. V gene TRBV6-2 or TRBV6-3 combines with J gene TRBJ2-1; 9 bases agree with TRBD2. Looked up from germline, CDR1 is MNHEY and CDR2 is SVGEGT. CDR3 length: 15 amino acids. V shed 0 bases and J 8 bases; nucleotides not matched to a gene: 5. In nucleotides, the CDR3 is TGTGCCAGCAGTTACTCGGTAGCGGGGGATTATGAGCAGTTCTTC. Amino acids: CASSYSVAGDYEQFF.

The J gene is TRBJ2-1, the V gene TRBV4-2, with TRBD2 identical over 8 bases. This CDR3 has 16 amino acids. CDR1 is LGHNA, CDR2 YNFKEQ, per germline. Unmatched junction bases numbered 4, after V lost 0 bases and J lost 3 bases. CDR3 loop: CASSQDLTSVYNEQFF. Written as DNA, the CDR3 is TGTGCCAGCAGCCAAGATCTGACTAGCGTCTACAATGAGCAGTTCTTC.

This chain links TRBV7-2 with TRBJ2-3; no definite D call. This CDR3 has 20 residues. Germline V lookup: CDR1 SGHTA, CDR2 FQGNSA. The ends were cut back, 1 base at V and 7 bases at J, with 30 bases in the middle. CDR3 sequence reads: CASSLGGPRSTRATANTQYF. CDR3 DNA sequence: TGTGCCAGCAGCTTAGGAGGCCCCCGGTCCACCCGCGCCACTGCCAATACGCAGTATTTT.

J is TRBJ2-3 and V is TRBV7-9, with TRBD2 as a possible D gene (6 bases). Germline V CDR1 and CDR2: SEHNR, FQNEAQ (reference sequence). The CDR3 totals 17 residues. Trimming left V 0 bases short and J 3 bases short, with 16 bases between. The DNA of the CDR3 is TGTGCCAGCAGCTTAGCGCGTAGCGGAAGAGGTACAGATACGCAGTATTTT. The encoded protein is CASSLARSGRGTDTQYF.

The table lists this clonotype with many counts. The CDR3 DNA reads as TGTGCCAGCAGCTTAATGGGATCAGGGGTCGGCAATCAGCCCCAGCATTTT. It yields the protein CASSLMGSGVGNQPQHF. The V and J genes are TRBV7-2 and TRBJ1-5; maybe TRBD1 (6 bases). Trimming cost V 2 bases and J 2 bases, with 16 bases left between them. Germline V gives CDR1 SGHTA, CDR2 FQGNSA. The CDR3 consists of 17 residues.

This chain joins TRBV12-3 or TRBV12-4 and TRBJ2-1; the D is unclear. The CDR3 sequence is 11 residues long. Trimming took 6 bases from V and 8 from J, leaving 8 bases between them. CDR3 protein: CASRSWHEQFF. The CDR3 bases are TGTGCCAGCAGGTCCTGGCATGAGCAGTTCTTC.

This chain uses TRBV15 with TRBJ2-1, with 11 bases matching TRBD2. J lost 5 bases, V lost 1 base, and 13 bases had no gene match. CDR1 is LNHNV and CDR2 is YYDKDF in the germline V gene (reference sequence). This CDR3 has 19 residues. The DNA for the CDR3 is TGTGCCACCAGCAGAGTCAGAGGGTTAGCGGGAGGGCCCAACAATGAGCAGTTCTTC. It encodes CATSRVRGLAGGPNNEQFF. Filled out from reference TRBV15 and TRBJ2-1, the complete variable domain reads DAMVIQNPRYQVTQFGKPVTLSCSQTLNHNVMYWYQQKSSQAPKLLFHYYDKDFNNEADTPDNFQSRRPNTSFCFLDIRSPGLGDTAMYLCATSRVRGLAGGPNNEQFFGPGTRLTVL.

The CDR3 DNA reads TGCAGTGCACTCCCGGGTAGCGGGGGGTTTGCCTACGAGCAGTACTTC. It translates to CSALPGSGGFAYEQYF. The chain links TRBV20-1 to TRBJ2-7, with 10 bases aligning to TRBD2. The V and J ends lost 6 bases and 2 bases, in that order; junction bases with no gene match: 13. The CDR3 has 16 amino acids. Germline CDR1 DFQATT, CDR2 SNEGSKA (reference sequence).